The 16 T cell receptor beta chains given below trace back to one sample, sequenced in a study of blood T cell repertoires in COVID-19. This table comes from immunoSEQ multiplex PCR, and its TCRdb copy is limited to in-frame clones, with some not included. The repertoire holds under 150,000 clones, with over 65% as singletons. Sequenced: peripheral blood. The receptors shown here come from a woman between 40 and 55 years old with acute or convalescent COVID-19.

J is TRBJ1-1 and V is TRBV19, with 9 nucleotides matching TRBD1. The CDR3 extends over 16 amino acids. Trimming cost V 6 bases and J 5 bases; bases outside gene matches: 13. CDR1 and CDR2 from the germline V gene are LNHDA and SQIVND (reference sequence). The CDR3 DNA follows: TGTGCCAGTAGCGCCGGACAGGGGCGTTCGAGGACTGAAGCTTTCTTT. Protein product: CASSAGQGRSRTEAFF.

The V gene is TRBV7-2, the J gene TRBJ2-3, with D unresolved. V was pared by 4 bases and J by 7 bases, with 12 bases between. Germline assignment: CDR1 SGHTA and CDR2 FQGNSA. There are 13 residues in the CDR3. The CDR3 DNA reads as TGTGCCAGCAGCTCCCGGGTTTTTAATACGCAGTATTTT. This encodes CASSSRVFNTQYF.

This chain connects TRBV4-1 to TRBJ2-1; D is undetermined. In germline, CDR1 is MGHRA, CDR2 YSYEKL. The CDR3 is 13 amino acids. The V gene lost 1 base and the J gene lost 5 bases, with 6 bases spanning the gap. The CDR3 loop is CASSQVGDNEQFF. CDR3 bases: TGCGCCAGCAGCCAAGTAGGAGACAATGAGCAGTTCTTC.

The CDR3 loop reads CASSPDRGVYEQYF. CDR3 in DNA: TGTGCCAGCAGCCCAGACAGGGGGGTATACGAGCAGTACTTC. V gene TRBV11-1 combines with J gene TRBJ2-7, with 9 nucleotides matching TRBD1. Unmatched junction bases numbered 6, after V lost 5 bases and J lost 4 bases. The germline gives CDR1 SGHAT, CDR2 FQDESV (reference sequence). The CDR3 totals 14 residues.

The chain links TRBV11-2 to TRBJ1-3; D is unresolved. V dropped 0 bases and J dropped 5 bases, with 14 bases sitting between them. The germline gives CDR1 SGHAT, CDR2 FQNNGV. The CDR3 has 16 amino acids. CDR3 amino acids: CASSLDSAGVRNTIYF. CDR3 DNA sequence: TGTGCCAGCAGCTTAGATTCAGCGGGAGTGAGAAACACCATATATTTT.

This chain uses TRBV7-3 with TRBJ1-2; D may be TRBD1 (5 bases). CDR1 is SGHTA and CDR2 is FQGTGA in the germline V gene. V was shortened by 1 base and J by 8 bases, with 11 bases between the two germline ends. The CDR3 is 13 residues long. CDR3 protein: CASSLSAGSGYTF. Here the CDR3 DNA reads TGTGCCAGCAGCTTAAGCGCAGGGTCCGGCTACACCTTC.

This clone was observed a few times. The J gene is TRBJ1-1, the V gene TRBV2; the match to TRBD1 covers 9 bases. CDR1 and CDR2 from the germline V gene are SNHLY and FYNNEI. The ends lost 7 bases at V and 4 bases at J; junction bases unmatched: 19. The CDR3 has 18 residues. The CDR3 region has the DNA TGTGCCAGCATGGGGGCGAAAACAGGGGGCGCCTTGGTCACTGAAGCTTTCTTT. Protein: CASMGAKTGGALVTEAFF.

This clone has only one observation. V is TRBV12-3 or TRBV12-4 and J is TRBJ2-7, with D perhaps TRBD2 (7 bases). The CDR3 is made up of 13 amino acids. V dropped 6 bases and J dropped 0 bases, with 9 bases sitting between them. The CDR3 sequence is CASRGGASYEQYF. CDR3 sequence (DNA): TGTGCCAGCAGAGGGGGGGCCTCCTACGAGCAGTACTTC.

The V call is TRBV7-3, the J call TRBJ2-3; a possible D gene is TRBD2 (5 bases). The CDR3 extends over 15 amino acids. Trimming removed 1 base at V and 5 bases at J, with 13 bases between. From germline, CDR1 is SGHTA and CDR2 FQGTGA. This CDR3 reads CASSLSGPGKDTQYF. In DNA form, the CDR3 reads TGTGCCAGCAGCTTAAGTGGCCCCGGGAAAGATACGCAGTATTTT.

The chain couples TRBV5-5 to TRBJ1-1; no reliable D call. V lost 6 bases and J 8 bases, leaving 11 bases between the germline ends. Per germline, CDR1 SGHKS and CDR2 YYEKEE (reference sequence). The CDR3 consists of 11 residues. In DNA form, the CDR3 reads TGTGCCAGCACCCTCGCGGGAGAAGCTTTCTTT. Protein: CASTLAGEAFF.

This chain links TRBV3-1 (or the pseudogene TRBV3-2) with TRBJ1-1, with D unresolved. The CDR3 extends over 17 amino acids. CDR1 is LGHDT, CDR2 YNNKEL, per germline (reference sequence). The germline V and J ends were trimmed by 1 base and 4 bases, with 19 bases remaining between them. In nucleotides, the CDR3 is TGTGCCAGCAGCCAAGGAAGAAGCCCACCCAAGAGCACTGAAGCTTTCTTT. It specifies CASSQGRSPPKSTEAFF.

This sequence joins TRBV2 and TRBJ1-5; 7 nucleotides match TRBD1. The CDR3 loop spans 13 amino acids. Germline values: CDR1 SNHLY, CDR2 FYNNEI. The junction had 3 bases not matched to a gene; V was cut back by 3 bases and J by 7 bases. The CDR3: CASSDQGGQPQHF. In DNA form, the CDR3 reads TGTGCCAGCAGTGACCAGGGGGGCCAGCCCCAGCATTTT.

CDR3 sequence: CSVDTPVGRGYGYTF. The DNA for the CDR3 is TGCAGCGTTGATACCCCCGTCGGGAGGGGCTATGGCTACACCTTC. This chain uses TRBV29-1 with TRBJ1-2; weak D call: TRBD1 (5 bases). The CDR3 has 15 amino acids. Looked up from germline, CDR1 is SQVTM and CDR2 is ANQGSEA. Trimming took 3 bases from V and 4 from J, leaving 18 bases between them.

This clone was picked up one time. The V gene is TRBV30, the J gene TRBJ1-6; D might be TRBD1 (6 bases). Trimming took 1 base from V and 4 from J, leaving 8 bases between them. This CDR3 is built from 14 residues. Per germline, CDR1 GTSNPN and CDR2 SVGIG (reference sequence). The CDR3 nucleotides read TGTGCCTGGAGTGGGACAGCTTATAATTCACCCCTCCACTTT. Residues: CAWSGTAYNSPLHF.

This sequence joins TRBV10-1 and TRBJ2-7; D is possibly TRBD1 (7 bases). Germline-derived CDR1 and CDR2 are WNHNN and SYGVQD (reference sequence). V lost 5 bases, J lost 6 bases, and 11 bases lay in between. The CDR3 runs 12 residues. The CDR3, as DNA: TGCGCCAGCAGTTACAGGGGAGGCGAGCAGTACTTC. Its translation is CASSYRGGEQYF.

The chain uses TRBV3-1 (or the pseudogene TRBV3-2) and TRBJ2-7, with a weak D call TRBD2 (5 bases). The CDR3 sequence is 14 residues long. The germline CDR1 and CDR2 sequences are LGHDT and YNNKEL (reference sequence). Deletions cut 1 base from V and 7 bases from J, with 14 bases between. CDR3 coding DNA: TGTGCCAGCAGCCAAGTTGTGACTTCGGGGGAGCAGTACTTC. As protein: CASSQVVTSGEQYF.